The 26 T cell receptor beta chains listed next were all sequenced from one sample in a study of technical replicates of blood from a few donors. Some clones are missing from TCRdb's copy, which holds only in-frame ones; the method was immunoSEQ multiplex PCR. Here the sample spans roughly 79,000 clones, nearly 97% being singletons. Sequencing was performed on T cells isolated from PBMCs. The receptor set was obtained from a human donor in good health.

This chain links TRBV7-7 with TRBJ2-7; D is unresolved. The CDR3 contains 13 residues. The V end lost 5 bases, the J end lost 3 bases, and 11 bases lay between the germline ends. The germline V gene encodes CDR1 SSHAT and CDR2 FNYEAQ (reference sequence). Here the CDR3 DNA reads TGTGCCAGCAGCCGCCGACTGAACTACGAGCAGTACTTC. The encoded protein is CASSRRLNYEQYF.

This clone was recorded only once. The genes are TRBV10-2 and TRBJ2-7, with TRBD2 identical over 9 bases. CDR3 length: 15 residues. Germline V gene lookup returns CDR1 WSHSY and CDR2 SAAADI. V shed 2 bases and J 0 bases; nucleotides not matched to a gene: 2. This CDR3 reads CASSEPSGTSYEQYF. The CDR3 DNA is TGCGCCAGCAGTGAGCCTAGCGGGACCTCCTACGAGCAGTACTTC.

The rearrangement links TRBV9 to TRBJ2-2, with a weak D call TRBD1 (6 bases). This CDR3 contains 15 residues. Germline CDR1 SGDLS, CDR2 YYNGEE. V was pared by 2 bases and J by 6 bases, with 14 bases between. The DNA of the CDR3 is TGTGCCAGCAGCGTCGAGGGGGACAACGCCGGGGAGCTGTTTTTT. It specifies CASSVEGDNAGELFF.

This chain links TRBV15 with TRBJ1-5, with D unresolved. Between the trimmed V and J ends, which lost 5 bases and 6 bases, there was a span of 11 bases. CDR1 and CDR2 (germline): LNHNV, YYDKDF (reference sequence). The CDR3 runs 13 residues. CDR3 sequence reads: CATSVSGGQPQHF. The CDR3 DNA is TGTGCCACCAGCGTATCGGGAGGTCAGCCCCAGCATTTT.

This chain joins TRBV11-2 and TRBJ1-1; no reliable D call. Germline loops: CDR1 SGHAT, CDR2 FQNNGV. There are 11 residues in the CDR3. V was shortened by 2 bases and J by 6 bases, with 4 bases between the two germline ends. The CDR3 is CASSLRAEAFF. As DNA, the CDR3 is TGTGCCAGCAGCTTACGGGCTGAAGCTTTCTTT.

The CDR3 spells CASSPRIQGDRQETQYF. The DNA for the CDR3 is TGTGCCAGCAGCCCCCGCATCCAGGGGGACCGACAAGAGACCCAGTACTTC. The V call is TRBV11-1, the J call TRBJ2-5; 7 nucleotides align to TRBD1. The CDR3 sequence is 17 residues long. Germline-derived CDR1 and CDR2 are SGHAT and FQDESV (reference sequence). With V trimmed by 5 bases and J by 2 bases, 14 bases remained unmatched. The full variable domain, in which reference TRBV11-1 and TRBJ2-5 provide the parts outside the CDR3, is EAEVAQSPRYKITEKSQAVAFWCDPISGHATLYWYRQILGQGPELLVQFQDESVVDDSQLPKDRFSAERLKGVDSTLKIQPAELGDSAMYLCASSPRIQGDRQETQYFGPGTRLLVL.

CDR3 sequence (DNA): TGTGCCAGCAGTATGGGAGGGATGAACACCATATATTTT. Protein: CASSMGGMNTIYF. The gene calls are TRBV27 and TRBJ1-3; no definite D call. The CDR3 runs 13 residues. CDR1 is MNHEY, CDR2 SMNVEV, per germline (reference sequence). Trimming removed 5 bases from V and 7 bases from J, with 12 bases in between.

The CDR3 region is CASRTRETDTQYF. CDR3 DNA sequence: TGTGCCAGCAGAACGAGGGAGACAGATACGCAGTATTTT. The chain employs TRBV6-6 and TRBJ2-3, with D possibly matching TRBD2 (5 bases). The V and J ends lost 6 bases and 3 bases respectively, with 10 bases between them. The CDR3 covers 13 residues. Looked up from germline, CDR1 is MNHNY and CDR2 is SVGAGI (reference sequence).

J is TRBJ1-2 and V is TRBV5-5; 7 positions match TRBD1. Germline assignment: CDR1 SGHKS and CDR2 YYEKEE (reference sequence). The CDR3 length is 14 residues. Trimming at V came to 3 bases and at J to 4 bases, leaving 6 bases not matched to a gene. CDR3 DNA: TGTGCCAGCAGCTCCCGACAGGGAGGCTATGGCTACACCTTC. It is translated as CASSSRQGGYGYTF.

The V and J genes are TRBV27 and TRBJ2-1, with TRBD2 matching over 7 bases. The V gene end was trimmed by 4 bases and the J gene end by 4 bases; junction bases not matched to a gene: 7. Germline V gene lookup returns CDR1 MNHEY and CDR2 SMNVEV (reference sequence). CDR3 size: 15 residues. CDR3 sequence: CASSWGGEGYNEQFF. CDR3 sequence (DNA): TGTGCCAGCAGTTGGGGGGGAGAAGGGTACAATGAGCAGTTCTTC.

J is TRBJ2-7 and V is TRBV7-9, with a possible D match to TRBD2 (6 bases). The V end lost 5 bases, the J end lost 4 bases, and 18 bases lay between the germline ends. The CDR3 sequence is 15 residues long. CDR1 is SEHNR and CDR2 is FQNEAQ in the germline V gene (reference sequence). The DNA for the CDR3 is TGTGCCAGCAGCCCCCCCGACGCGGGATGGTACGAGCAGTACTTC. It codes for CASSPPDAGWYEQYF.

The rearrangement links TRBV10-3 to TRBJ2-1; 14 bases line up with TRBD2. The germline V gene encodes CDR1 ENHRY and CDR2 SYGVKD. The length of the CDR3 is 15 residues. V was clipped by 11 bases and J by 8 bases; unmatched bases: 11. In DNA form, the CDR3 reads TGTGCCTCCCCCCTTGGGACTAGCGGGAGACATGAGCAGTTCTTC. Translation gives CASPLGTSGRHEQFF.

The V and J genes are TRBV27 and TRBJ2-7; D might be TRBD1 (6 bases). The CDR3 contains 12 residues. Per the germline V gene, CDR1 is MNHEY and CDR2 is SMNVEV (reference sequence). V was trimmed by 4 bases and J by 2 bases, leaving 6 bases between them. CDR3 sequence reads: CASSSGAYEQYF. The CDR3 nucleotides read TGTGCCAGCAGTTCAGGGGCCTACGAGCAGTACTTC.

The V call is TRBV2, the J call TRBJ2-7, with D maybe TRBD1 (7 bases). The V end lost 4 bases, the J end lost 6 bases, and 13 bases lay between the germline ends. CDR3 length equals 13 residues. CDR1 and CDR2 (germline): SNHLY, FYNNEI. CDR3 bases: TGTGCCAGCAGTGGGGGGGACAGACCCGAGCAGTACTTC. This encodes CASSGGDRPEQYF.

The chain combines TRBV27 with TRBJ1-2; TRBD1 matches at 8 bases. Germline V CDR1 and CDR2: MNHEY, SMNVEV (reference sequence). V gave up 3 bases and J gave up 6 bases; unmatched junction bases: 12. This CDR3 comprises 16 residues. CDR3 sequence reads: CASSFSAFGQGDGYTF. DNA for the CDR3: TGTGCCAGCAGTTTTAGTGCCTTTGGACAGGGTGATGGCTACACCTTC.

The V and J genes are TRBV11-3 and TRBJ2-2; 11 nucleotides align to TRBD2. CDR1 SGHNT and CDR2 YENEEA come from the germline V gene. Unmatched junction bases numbered 2, after V lost 1 base and J lost 1 base. The CDR3 sequence is 17 residues long. CDR3 in DNA: TGTGCCAGCAGCTTAGTAGGGACTAGCGGGAACACCGGGGAGCTGTTTTTT. This codes for CASSLVGTSGNTGELFF.

This clone came up once. The J gene is TRBJ2-7, the V gene TRBV6-1; TRBD1 is a possible D gene (5 bases). Germline values: CDR1 MNHNS, CDR2 SASEGT. This CDR3 is 12 amino acids long. Trimming pared 8 bases from V and 4 bases from J, leaving 12 bases between. CDR3 DNA sequence: TGTGCCAGCGGGGCAGCCCAGTACGAGCAGTACTTC. Its protein is CASGAAQYEQYF.

This chain joins TRBV7-9 and TRBJ2-5, with 9 nucleotides matching TRBD2. This CDR3 comprises 15 residues. V was pared by 1 base and J by 5 bases, with 5 bases of the junction left unmatched. From germline, CDR1 is SEHNR and CDR2 FQNEAQ (reference sequence). CDR3: CASSLGLAEVETQYF. In nucleotides, the CDR3 is TGTGCCAGCAGCTTAGGACTAGCGGAGGTGGAGACCCAGTACTTC.

The chain carries TRBV7-2 and TRBJ2-7; the D is unclear. Trimming pared 5 bases from V and 5 bases from J, leaving 13 bases between. CDR1 and CDR2 (germline): SGHTA, FQGNSA. The CDR3 spans 13 residues. The CDR3 DNA reads as TGTGCCAGCAGCCCGACACAAGTGCACGAGCAGTACTTC. Its protein product is CASSPTQVHEQYF.

The rearrangement joins TRBV7-2 to TRBJ2-4; D is undetermined. Germline-derived CDR1 and CDR2 are SGHTA and FQGNSA. V shed 2 bases and J shed 5 bases, with 13 bases lying between them. The CDR3 length is 15 residues. The CDR3 spells CASSLPLGRQNIQYF. In nucleotides, the CDR3 is TGTGCCAGCAGCTTACCTTTGGGCAGGCAAAACATTCAGTACTTC.

A single count supports this clone. The chain uses TRBV30 and TRBJ2-7, with D possibly matching TRBD1 (6 bases). The CDR3 totals 11 residues. V was clipped by 4 bases and J by 6 bases, with 10 bases between them. The germline V gene has CDR1 GTSNPN and CDR2 SVGIG (reference sequence). CDR3: CAWTRQAEQYF. CDR3 sequence (DNA): TGTGCCTGGACCAGACAGGCCGAGCAGTACTTC.

The CDR3 loop reads CASSELGLLNSYNEQFF. The DNA of the CDR3 is TGTGCCAGCAGTGAATTGGGCCTTTTAAACTCCTACAATGAGCAGTTCTTC. J is TRBJ2-1 and V is TRBV25-1; D gene uncertain. CDR1 and CDR2 (germline): MGHDK, SYGVNS. V dropped 1 base and J dropped 0 bases, with 13 bases sitting between them. This CDR3 has 17 residues.

The rearrangement joins TRBV5-1 to TRBJ2-2; D gene ambiguous. The CDR3 runs 12 residues. Per germline, CDR1 SGHRS and CDR2 YFSETQ. Trimming took off 2 bases at V and 6 bases at J, with 5 bases between the two ends. The CDR3 DNA sequence: TGCGCCAGCAGCTTTGGCTCCGGGGAGCTGTTTTTT. Protein: CASSFGSGELFF.

This chain uses TRBV7-8 with TRBJ2-7; a weak D match, TRBD1 (6 bases). From germline, CDR1 is SGHVS and CDR2 FQNEAQ. V was cut by 7 bases and J by 5 bases, with 15 bases left in between. The CDR3 loop spans 13 amino acids. The CDR3 sequence is CASTDRSTHEQYF. CDR3 sequence (DNA): TGTGCCAGCACCGACAGGTCTACACACGAGCAGTACTTC.

The V call is TRBV18, the J call TRBJ1-1, with 7 bases identical to TRBD1. After removal of 5 bases from V and 4 bases from J, the junction contained 10 bases not matched to a gene. The germline V gene encodes CDR1 KGHSH and CDR2 LQKENI. The CDR3 is 15 residues long. CDR3 protein: CASSSYTGESTEAFF. In nucleotides, the CDR3 is TGTGCCAGCTCAAGCTATACAGGGGAATCCACTGAAGCTTTCTTT.

The chain recombines TRBV9 with TRBJ2-7; maybe TRBD1 (5 bases). The germline gives CDR1 SGDLS, CDR2 YYNGEE. Trimming shortened V by 0 bases and J by 2 bases, and 12 bases separated the two germline ends. This CDR3 region has 15 residues. CDR3 protein: CASSVEGRGAYEQYF. The CDR3 DNA reads as TGTGCCAGCAGCGTAGAGGGAAGGGGCGCCTACGAGCAGTACTTC.